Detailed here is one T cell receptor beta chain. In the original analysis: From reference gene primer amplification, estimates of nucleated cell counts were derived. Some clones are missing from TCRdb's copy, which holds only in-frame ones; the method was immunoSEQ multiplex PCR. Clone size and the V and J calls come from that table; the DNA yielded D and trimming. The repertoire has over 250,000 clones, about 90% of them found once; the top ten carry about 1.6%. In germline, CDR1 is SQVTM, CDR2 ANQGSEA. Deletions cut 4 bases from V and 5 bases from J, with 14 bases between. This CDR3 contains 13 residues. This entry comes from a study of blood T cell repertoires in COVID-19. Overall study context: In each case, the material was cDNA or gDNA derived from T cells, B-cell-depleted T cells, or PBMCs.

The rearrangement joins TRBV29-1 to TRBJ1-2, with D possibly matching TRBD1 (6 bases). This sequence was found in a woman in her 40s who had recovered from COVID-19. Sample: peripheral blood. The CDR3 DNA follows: TGCAGCGTTGTAGGGGGAATCCCGTATGGCTACACCTTC. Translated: CSVVGGIPYGYTF.